These 3 T cell receptor beta chains were all obtained from the same sample, sequenced in a study of graft-versus-host responses after intestinal transplantation. These TCRs' antigens remain unknown. Sequencing was performed with immunoSEQ multiplex PCR; in TCRdb, only in-frame clones are kept and a portion is missing. The sample includes 60,000 to 80,000 clones, around 90% of them seen just once. The sequencing used unstimulated CD8+ T cells sorted from spleen or lymph node cells, collected before intestinal transplant. The receptors stem from a human donor who received an intestinal transplant.

CDR3 sequence (DNA): TGTGCCAGCAGTTTTGACAGGGGGTTTGACACTGAAGCTTTCTTT. Translating gives CASSFDRGFDTEAFF. The chain carries TRBV27 and TRBJ1-1; 9 bases line up with TRBD1. V gave up 3 bases and J gave up 3 bases; unmatched junction bases: 5. Germline CDR1 is MNHEY and CDR2 is SMNVEV (reference sequence). The CDR3 has 15 amino acids.

V and J are TRBV6-5 and TRBJ2-7; TRBD1 might be the D (7 bases). Trimming took off 7 bases at V and 7 bases at J, with 17 bases between the two ends. The CDR3 covers 13 residues. Germline CDR1 and CDR2: MNHEY and SVGAGI. CDR3 protein: CASTAQAGQEQYF. The CDR3 DNA sequence: TGTGCCAGCACCGCCCAGGCGGGACAGGAGCAGTACTTC.

V is TRBV9 and J is TRBJ2-1; possible D gene TRBD1, 6 bases. With 3 bases removed from V and 3 bases from J, the gap between germline ends came to 13 bases. Germline CDR1 reads SGDLS; CDR2 reads YYNGEE. The CDR3 totals 15 residues. The CDR3 sequence: CASSAAGTHYNEQFF. CDR3 nucleotides: TGTGCCAGCAGCGCCGCCGGGACACACTACAATGAGCAGTTCTTC.